This T cell receptor (beta chain) originates from a study of cytomegalovirus exposure and HLA in healthy donors. In regard to this clone: The antigen is unknown.

V was clipped by 4 bases and J by 4 bases, with 13 bases between them. Looked up from germline, CDR1 is SQVTM and CDR2 is ANQGSEA. CDR3 size: 13 residues. Notes on the study in general: Researchers catalogued 150 or so TCR beta chains as cytomegalovirus-associated.

PCR amplification relied on 60 Vbeta primers (plus 13 Jbeta primers). The table came from immunoSEQ multiplex PCR; TCRdb's copy has only in-frame clones and leaves some out. The table lists roughly 54,000 clones, 70% of them singletons. The sequencing input was PBMCs. The receptor was isolated from a woman in her sixties in good health and CMV-seropositive. The V gene is TRBV29-1, the J gene TRBJ1-2, with D tentatively TRBD1 (6 bases). CDR3 nucleotides: TGCAGCGTTGTATCAGGGGTGAGCTATGGCTACACCTTC. Protein: CSVVSGVSYGYTF.